This T cell receptor (beta chain) was found in a study of T-cell reconstitution after alpha-beta-depleted transplantation in children. This clonotype was recorded a few times. The antigen is unknown. Study-level points and caveats: Alpha-beta T cells about two months after transplant reportedly derived from several hundred expanded graft clones. Surviving recipient cells, namely T cells and thymic progenitors, were the source of high day-60 TCRbeta diversity in some patients. Newly generated T cells supplied most T-cell counts and diversity one year post-transplant.

A library of TCRbeta sequences, prepared with unique molecular identifiers, was generated. TCRdb used MiXCR to reprocess the PCR reads, holding one entry per CDR3 protein. The table shows 500,000 to 650,000 distinct CDR3 sequences, with about an eighth occurring only once. Germline V lookup: CDR1 DFQATT, CDR2 SNEGSKA (reference sequence). This CDR3 has 12 residues. The input for sequencing was PBMCs, mostly from graft donor cells, taken 180 days after TCRalphabeta/CD19-depleted stem cell transplant. The receptor's source is a female patient aged 2-9 years who had a stem cell transplant for aplastic anemia, so the T cells may come from the graft donor. The J gene is TRBJ2-7, the V gene TRBV20-1; 9 nucleotides line up with TRBD2. As DNA, the CDR3 is TGCAGCGGTAGCGGGAGCTCCTACGAGCAGTACTTC. Translating it yields CSGSGSSYEQYF.